These T cell receptor beta chains were read from a single sample in a study of blood T cell repertoires in COVID-19. Repertoires were generated with immunoSEQ multiplex PCR, while TCRdb's copy carries only in-frame clones and drops some. The top ten hold approximately 1.7% of the sample, which has around 70,000 clones, roughly four fifths seen once. The sample taken for sequencing was peripheral blood. The source of these receptors is a woman aged 55-69 years with acute or convalescent COVID-19. The CDR3 runs from the conserved cysteine through the conserved F or W. The order of the fields is D gene, V gene, J gene, CDR3 DNA, CDR3 protein. D genes are given only for firm matches.

d_call: TRBD1
v_call: TRBV10-3
j_call: TRBJ2-6
cdr3_nt: TGTGCCATCAGTGGATTGGGACAGGGGAGTGGGGCCAACGTCCTGACTTTC
cdr3_aa: CAISGLGQGSGANVLTF

d_call: TRBD1
v_call: TRBV3-1/TRBV3-2
j_call: TRBJ1-2
cdr3_nt: TGTGCCAGCAGCCCGCCGGGACAGGGGGGCGGCTACACCTTC
cdr3_aa: CASSPPGQGGGYTF

d_call: .
v_call: TRBV5-1
j_call: TRBJ1-2
cdr3_nt: TGCGCCAGCAGCGCAGGGAAGTCCTATGGCTACACCTTC
cdr3_aa: CASSAGKSYGYTF

d_call: .
v_call: TRBV5-1
j_call: TRBJ1-1
cdr3_nt: TGCGCCAGCCGGGGGGACACTGAAGCTTTCTTT
cdr3_aa: CASRGDTEAFF

d_call: .
v_call: TRBV19
j_call: TRBJ2-1
cdr3_nt: TGTGCCAGTAAACGCGTAGCTAGCTCCTACAATGAGCAGTTCTTC
cdr3_aa: CASKRVASSYNEQFF

d_call: .
v_call: TRBV2
j_call: TRBJ2-2
cdr3_nt: TGTGCCAGCAGTGAGGCCAGGCGATCCAACACCGGGGAGCTGTTTTTT
cdr3_aa: CASSEARRSNTGELFF

d_call: .
v_call: TRBV9
j_call: TRBJ1-1
cdr3_nt: TGTGCCAGCAGCGTAGCCGCCAGGAACACTGAAGCTTTCTTT
cdr3_aa: CASSVAARNTEAFF

d_call: TRBD1
v_call: TRBV18
j_call: TRBJ1-1
cdr3_nt: TGTGCCAGCTCATCCGGGACAGCGGGCCTTTTGAACACTGAAGCTTTCTTT
cdr3_aa: CASSSGTAGLLNTEAFF

d_call: .
v_call: TRBV3-1/TRBV3-2
j_call: TRBJ1-6
cdr3_nt: TGTGCCAGCAGCCAAGTATTAACAGGCGGCAGGGCCAATTCACCCCTCCACTTT
cdr3_aa: CASSQVLTGGRANSPLHF

d_call: TRBD1
v_call: TRBV11-2
j_call: TRBJ1-1
cdr3_nt: TGTGCCAGCAGCAACTATGGCAGGGGGAGAGGTGCTGAAGCTTTCTTT
cdr3_aa: CASSNYGRGRGAEAFF

d_call: TRBD1
v_call: TRBV7-3
j_call: TRBJ1-1
cdr3_nt: TGTGCCAGCACCTACTCACGGTCGTCAGGGGGAAGGTCTGAAGCTTTCTTT
cdr3_aa: CASTYSRSSGGRSEAFF

d_call: TRBD2
v_call: TRBV9
j_call: TRBJ2-1
cdr3_nt: TGTGCCAGCAGCCCCCCTGGACTAGCGGGGACTTCCTACAATGAGCAGTTCTTC
cdr3_aa: CASSPPGLAGTSYNEQFF

d_call: .
v_call: TRBV2
j_call: TRBJ2-1
cdr3_nt: TGTGCCAGCAGTGATGTCCTTGAGCAGTTCTTC
cdr3_aa: CASSDVLEQFF

d_call: TRBD2
v_call: TRBV3-1/TRBV3-2
j_call: TRBJ2-5
cdr3_nt: TGTGCCAGCAGCCAAGACGAAACTAGCGCCTGGTTGGGAGAGACCCAGTACTTC
cdr3_aa: CASSQDETSAWLGETQYF

d_call: .
v_call: TRBV18
j_call: TRBJ2-5
cdr3_nt: TGTGCCAGCTCACCACCTGCCTCCCAGAAAGAGACCCAGTACTTC
cdr3_aa: CASSPPASQKETQYF

d_call: .
v_call: TRBV7-9
j_call: TRBJ2-5
cdr3_nt: TGTGCCAGCAGCTTAGAGCCTGGGGCTCCCGCCAGGGAGACCCAGTACTTC
cdr3_aa: CASSLEPGAPARETQYF

d_call: TRBD1
v_call: TRBV2
j_call: TRBJ1-6
cdr3_nt: TGTGCCAGCAGACGACGGACAGGCAGCTCCTATAATTCACCCCTCCACTTT
cdr3_aa: CASRRRTGSSYNSPLHF

d_call: .
v_call: TRBV30
j_call: TRBJ1-5
cdr3_nt: TGTGCCTGGAGTGTAAACGGGAATCAGCCCCAGCATTTT
cdr3_aa: CAWSVNGNQPQHF